This T cell receptor beta chain was sequenced in a study of spatial heterogeneity in lung cancer. The CDR3 consists of 14 residues. Germline lookup yields CDR1 KGHSH and CDR2 LQKENI. V lost 0 bases to trimming and J lost 10 bases, with 15 bases between them. TCRdb processed the 5' RACE reads anew with MiXCR; each CDR3 protein has one entry. The sample has 95,000 to 130,000 distinct CDR3 sequences, more than 10% seen once; the top ten hold 15% to 20%. In its sample, this clonotype was seen a few times. Noted time point: blood at routine non-recurrence follow-up after resection. In each case, whole RNA from tumor, nontumor lung or frozen PBMC was sequenced unsorted.

Specimen: PBMCs, collected at follow-up. The TCR originated in a male donor with early-stage non-small cell lung cancer. The chain links TRBV18 to TRBJ1-1, with unresolved D. The CDR3 region is CASSPPSEAAGAFF. The CDR3 nucleotides read TGTGCCAGCTCACCACCGTCGGAGGCCGCCGGAGCTTTCTTT.